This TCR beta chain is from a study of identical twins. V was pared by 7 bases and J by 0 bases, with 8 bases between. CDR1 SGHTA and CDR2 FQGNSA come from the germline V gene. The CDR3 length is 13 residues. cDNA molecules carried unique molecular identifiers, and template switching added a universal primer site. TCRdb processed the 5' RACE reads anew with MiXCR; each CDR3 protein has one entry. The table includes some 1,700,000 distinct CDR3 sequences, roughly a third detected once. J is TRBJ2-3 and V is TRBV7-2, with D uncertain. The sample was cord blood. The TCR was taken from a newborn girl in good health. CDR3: CASNPDSTDTQYF. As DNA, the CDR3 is TGTGCCAGCAACCCAGACAGCACAGATACGCAGTATTTT.